A selection of T cell receptor beta chains follows, all from one sample in a study of T cell changes during pregnancy in multiple sclerosis. TCRdb's table, derived via immunoSEQ multiplex PCR, lists solely in-frame clones and lacks some. This table has about 39,000 clones, 92% appearing once. Sequences were derived from CD8+ T cells from peripheral blood mononuclear cells, sampled before pregnancy. The receptor source for this set is a female donor with multiple sclerosis, enrolled in a pregnancy study. CDR3s include the opening cysteine and the closing phenylalanine or tryptophan. A D gene is named only where the DNA matches it firmly. Clone size is shown for a subset of rows, as once, few, many or a class of expanded clone.

CDR3 DNA: TGTGCCAGCAGCCCACACCAGGGCGGGGGGGCAGCGGATACGCAGTATTTT
CDR3 protein: CASSPHQGGGAADTQYF
D gene: TRBD2
clone size: -
V gene: TRBV9
J gene: TRBJ2-3

CDR3 DNA: TGTGCCAGCAGCGTAGATGGAGGAACTGAAGCTTTCTTT
CDR3 protein: CASSVDGGTEAFF
D gene: -
clone size: -
V gene: TRBV9
J gene: TRBJ1-1

CDR3 DNA: TGTGCCAGCAGTTTAAGCCTTACCTCCTACAATGAGCAGTTCTTC
CDR3 protein: CASSLSLTSYNEQFF
D gene: -
clone size: -
V gene: TRBV27
J gene: TRBJ2-1

CDR3 DNA: TGTGCCAGCAGCTTGGCCGGGAACACTGAAGCTTTCTTT
CDR3 protein: CASSLAGNTEAFF
D gene: -
clone size: -
V gene: TRBV5-6
J gene: TRBJ1-1

CDR3 DNA: TGTGCCAGCAGTTACCATCTAGCGGGAGGGCCCAATGAGCAGTTCTTC
CDR3 protein: CASSYHLAGGPNEQFF
D gene: TRBD2
clone size: -
V gene: TRBV6-5
J gene: TRBJ2-1

CDR3 DNA: TGTGCCAGCAGCGGTTCAGGGCTGTTGAACACTGAAGCTTTCTTT
CDR3 protein: CASSGSGLLNTEAFF
D gene: -
clone size: once
V gene: TRBV7-9
J gene: TRBJ1-1

CDR3 DNA: TGTGCCAGTAGTGGCGCTAACGGGGCCAAAAACATTCAGTACTTC
CDR3 protein: CASSGANGAKNIQYF
D gene: -
clone size: -
V gene: TRBV19
J gene: TRBJ2-4

CDR3 DNA: TGCGCCAGCAGCCATGAGGGGGACAGGGAAGCTTTCTTT
CDR3 protein: CASSHEGDREAFF
D gene: TRBD1
clone size: -
V gene: TRBV4-1
J gene: TRBJ1-1

CDR3 DNA: TGTGCCTGGAGTAGGGCGGACACCTCCACCGGGGAGCTGTTTTTT
CDR3 protein: CAWSRADTSTGELFF
D gene: -
clone size: -
V gene: TRBV30
J gene: TRBJ2-2

CDR3 DNA: TGTGCCAGCACCGAAGGTGACAGCCTACAAGAGACCCAGTACTTC
CDR3 protein: CASTEGDSLQETQYF
D gene: -
clone size: -
V gene: TRBV9
J gene: TRBJ2-5

CDR3 DNA: TGCGCCAGCAGCTTGCGGGGGAGTCAGCCCCAGCATTTT
CDR3 protein: CASSLRGSQPQHF
D gene: -
clone size: -
V gene: TRBV5-1
J gene: TRBJ1-5

CDR3 DNA: TGTGCCAGCAGTGACGGTAGCATCTCCTACAATGAGCAGTTCTTC
CDR3 protein: CASSDGSISYNEQFF
D gene: -
clone size: -
V gene: TRBV2
J gene: TRBJ2-1

CDR3 DNA: TGTGCCAGCACTAGCGGGAGTTTTAGCACAGATACGCAGTATTTT
CDR3 protein: CASTSGSFSTDTQYF
D gene: TRBD2
clone size: -
V gene: TRBV2
J gene: TRBJ2-3

CDR3 DNA: TGTGCCAGCTCATCGGTGGGGACAGGGAGCTACGAGCAGTACTTC
CDR3 protein: CASSSVGTGSYEQYF
D gene: TRBD1
clone size: -
V gene: TRBV18
J gene: TRBJ2-7

CDR3 DNA: TGTGCCAGCAGCTTAGGAGGAGGGCGGGAAGGAGATACGCAGTATTTT
CDR3 protein: CASSLGGGREGDTQYF
D gene: -
clone size: -
V gene: TRBV7-9
J gene: TRBJ2-3

CDR3 DNA: TGTGCCAGCAGTGATAAGGGGTACGAGCAGTACTTC
CDR3 protein: CASSDKGYEQYF
D gene: -
clone size: -
V gene: TRBV2
J gene: TRBJ2-7

CDR3 DNA: TGTGCCAGCAGCTCCTATCAGGCGGGCAAGGGCAAAAACATTCAGTACTTC
CDR3 protein: CASSSYQAGKGKNIQYF
D gene: -
clone size: -
V gene: TRBV9
J gene: TRBJ2-4

CDR3 DNA: TGTGCCAGCAGTGAGGGAGGAAACACCGGGGAGCTGTTTTTT
CDR3 protein: CASSEGGNTGELFF
D gene: -
clone size: -
V gene: TRBV6-5
J gene: TRBJ2-2

CDR3 DNA: TGTGCCAGTAGTATCGGGGGGATGGGTGAAGCTTTCTTT
CDR3 protein: CASSIGGMGEAFF
D gene: -
clone size: -
V gene: TRBV19
J gene: TRBJ1-1

CDR3 DNA: TGCGCCAGCAGTTACACAGGGAGCTACTGGACAGATACGCAGTATTTT
CDR3 protein: CASSYTGSYWTDTQYF
D gene: -
clone size: -
V gene: TRBV4-1
J gene: TRBJ2-3

CDR3 DNA: TGTGCCAGTAGTTTACAGGGGTGGGGCATGAACACTGAAGCTTTCTTT
CDR3 protein: CASSLQGWGMNTEAFF
D gene: TRBD1
clone size: -
V gene: TRBV19
J gene: TRBJ1-1

CDR3 DNA: TGTGCCAGCATGGACAGGACTAACTATGGCTACACCTTC
CDR3 protein: CASMDRTNYGYTF
D gene: TRBD1
clone size: -
V gene: TRBV2
J gene: TRBJ1-2

CDR3 DNA: TGTGCCAGCAGCTCCCGTCGGGGGCAAGAGACCCAGTACTTC
CDR3 protein: CASSSRRGQETQYF
D gene: -
clone size: -
V gene: TRBV13
J gene: TRBJ2-5

CDR3 DNA: TGTGCCAGCAGCCCCGGTGGGGCAGGGGGCAGGAGAAACGAGCAGTACTTC
CDR3 protein: CASSPGGAGGRRNEQYF
D gene: TRBD1
clone size: -
V gene: TRBV7-6
J gene: TRBJ2-7

CDR3 DNA: TGTGCCAGCAGCGTAGGTTTCGGCAGGGACTACGAGCAGTACTTC
CDR3 protein: CASSVGFGRDYEQYF
D gene: -
clone size: -
V gene: TRBV9
J gene: TRBJ2-7

CDR3 DNA: TGTGCCACCAGCAGTAAGATAGCGGGAGACTACAATGAGCAGTTCTTC
CDR3 protein: CATSSKIAGDYNEQFF
D gene: TRBD2
clone size: -
V gene: TRBV15
J gene: TRBJ2-1

CDR3 DNA: TGTGCCAGCAGTGACTCGAGGCAGATCTATGGCTACACCTTC
CDR3 protein: CASSDSRQIYGYTF
D gene: -
clone size: -
V gene: TRBV6-4
J gene: TRBJ1-2

CDR3 DNA: TGTGCCAGCTTAGGCGAGGGGACTAGCGACCGCACTGATACGCAGTATTTT
CDR3 protein: CASLGEGTSDRTDTQYF
D gene: TRBD2
clone size: -
V gene: TRBV27
J gene: TRBJ2-3

CDR3 DNA: TGTGCCAGCAGTGAAGGTACAGGGGGGAACTATGGCTACACCTTC
CDR3 protein: CASSEGTGGNYGYTF
D gene: TRBD1
clone size: -
V gene: TRBV2
J gene: TRBJ1-2

CDR3 DNA: TGCGCCACTTCCACAGGGTTTTATGGCTACACCTTC
CDR3 protein: CATSTGFYGYTF
D gene: -
clone size: -
V gene: TRBV5-1
J gene: TRBJ1-2

CDR3 DNA: TGTGCCAGCAGCGTATCAGCGGTCTCCTACGAGCAGTACTTC
CDR3 protein: CASSVSAVSYEQYF
D gene: -
clone size: -
V gene: TRBV9
J gene: TRBJ2-7

CDR3 DNA: TGTGCCAGCAGTATAAACAGGGCTAACACTGAAGCTTTCTTT
CDR3 protein: CASSINRANTEAFF
D gene: -
clone size: -
V gene: TRBV27
J gene: TRBJ1-1

CDR3 DNA: TGTGCCAGCAGTATCCGGGCCCGGAGGGCTGAAGCTTTCTTT
CDR3 protein: CASSIRARRAEAFF
D gene: -
clone size: -
V gene: TRBV27
J gene: TRBJ1-1

CDR3 DNA: TGTGCCAGCAGCTTGGGGAGCGGGGGGGGAGAGACCCAGTACTTC
CDR3 protein: CASSLGSGGGETQYF
D gene: TRBD2
clone size: -
V gene: TRBV7-8
J gene: TRBJ2-5

CDR3 DNA: TGTGCCAGCAGCTTCTTCGGGGAAAGGGACTATGGCTACACCTTC
CDR3 protein: CASSFFGERDYGYTF
D gene: -
clone size: -
V gene: TRBV13
J gene: TRBJ1-2

CDR3 DNA: TGTGCCAGCAGCCCGACGCCAGGGCGTAACTATGGCTACACCTTC
CDR3 protein: CASSPTPGRNYGYTF
D gene: -
clone size: -
V gene: TRBV5-4
J gene: TRBJ1-2

CDR3 DNA: TGTGCCAGCAGTTTGGACTGGGGAGCGGGCGAGCAGTACTTC
CDR3 protein: CASSLDWGAGEQYF
D gene: -
clone size: -
V gene: TRBV27
J gene: TRBJ2-7

CDR3 DNA: TGTGCCAGCAGCTTGGGCGGGGGAACCTACGAGCAGTACTTC
CDR3 protein: CASSLGGGTYEQYF
D gene: TRBD2
clone size: once
V gene: TRBV5-6
J gene: TRBJ2-7

CDR3 DNA: TGTGCCAGCAGCCAGCGGGGTAACAATCAGCCCCAGCATTTT
CDR3 protein: CASSQRGNNQPQHF
D gene: -
clone size: -
V gene: TRBV16
J gene: TRBJ1-5

CDR3 DNA: TGTGCCAGCAGCTGGACCACCCGGGGCAATGAGCAGTTCTTC
CDR3 protein: CASSWTTRGNEQFF
D gene: -
clone size: -
V gene: TRBV7-8
J gene: TRBJ2-1

CDR3 DNA: TGTGCCAGCAGTGAAAAGGGACAGGGTTATGAAAAACTGTTTTTT
CDR3 protein: CASSEKGQGYEKLFF
D gene: TRBD1
clone size: -
V gene: TRBV25-1
J gene: TRBJ1-4

CDR3 DNA: TGCGCCAGCAGCCTTTTCTCGTTTTACGAGCAGTACTTC
CDR3 protein: CASSLFSFYEQYF
D gene: -
clone size: -
V gene: TRBV4-1
J gene: TRBJ2-7

CDR3 DNA: TGTGCCAGCAGCTTAGAGGCTAGCGGGAGTACAGATACGCAGTATTTT
CDR3 protein: CASSLEASGSTDTQYF
D gene: TRBD2
clone size: -
V gene: TRBV11-2
J gene: TRBJ2-3

CDR3 DNA: TGTGCCAGCAGCCAAGATCGTTCGCCGGTTAAAGTCTGGAGTTATGGCTACACCTTC
CDR3 protein: CASSQDRSPVKVWSYGYTF
D gene: -
clone size: -
V gene: TRBV4-2
J gene: TRBJ1-2

CDR3 DNA: TGTGCCAGCAGCTTGCGAGGGGGCTCGTACGAGCAGTACTTC
CDR3 protein: CASSLRGGSYEQYF
D gene: TRBD1
clone size: -
V gene: TRBV5-4
J gene: TRBJ2-7

CDR3 DNA: TGTGCCAGTAGTCCTGGACTAGCGGGGGGAAGAGAGACCCAGTACTTC
CDR3 protein: CASSPGLAGGRETQYF
D gene: TRBD2
clone size: -
V gene: TRBV19
J gene: TRBJ2-5

CDR3 DNA: TGTGCCAGGGCCGCCGGGACTTTCTACAATGAGCAGTTCTTC
CDR3 protein: CARAAGTFYNEQFF
D gene: -
clone size: -
V gene: TRBV25-1
J gene: TRBJ2-1

CDR3 DNA: TGTGCCAGCAGTTTCCGGACAGGAAGCTACAATGAGCAGTTCTTC
CDR3 protein: CASSFRTGSYNEQFF
D gene: TRBD1
clone size: -
V gene: TRBV27
J gene: TRBJ2-1

CDR3 DNA: TGTGCCAGCAGCCCATGGGGCGGGAGGGCCTACGAGCAGTACTTC
CDR3 protein: CASSPWGGRAYEQYF
D gene: TRBD2
clone size: -
V gene: TRBV9
J gene: TRBJ2-7

CDR3 DNA: TGTGCCAGCAGTGTATCGGTTGGGACAGGGCAAGAGACCCAGTACTTC
CDR3 protein: CASSVSVGTGQETQYF
D gene: TRBD1
clone size: -
V gene: TRBV27
J gene: TRBJ2-5

CDR3 DNA: TGTGCCAGCAGCGCCCCCTGGGACCAGCGGGGAGATACGCAGTATTTT
CDR3 protein: CASSAPWDQRGDTQYF
D gene: TRBD2
clone size: -
V gene: TRBV9
J gene: TRBJ2-3

CDR3 DNA: TGCGCCAGCAGCCAATTAGGACAGGGCAAAGGGAACACTGAAGCTTTCTTT
CDR3 protein: CASSQLGQGKGNTEAFF
D gene: TRBD1
clone size: -
V gene: TRBV4-1
J gene: TRBJ1-1

CDR3 DNA: TGTGCCAGCAGCGTAGCTCCAGGCCGGGGTGACAATGAGCAGTTCTTC
CDR3 protein: CASSVAPGRGDNEQFF
D gene: -
clone size: -
V gene: TRBV9
J gene: TRBJ2-1